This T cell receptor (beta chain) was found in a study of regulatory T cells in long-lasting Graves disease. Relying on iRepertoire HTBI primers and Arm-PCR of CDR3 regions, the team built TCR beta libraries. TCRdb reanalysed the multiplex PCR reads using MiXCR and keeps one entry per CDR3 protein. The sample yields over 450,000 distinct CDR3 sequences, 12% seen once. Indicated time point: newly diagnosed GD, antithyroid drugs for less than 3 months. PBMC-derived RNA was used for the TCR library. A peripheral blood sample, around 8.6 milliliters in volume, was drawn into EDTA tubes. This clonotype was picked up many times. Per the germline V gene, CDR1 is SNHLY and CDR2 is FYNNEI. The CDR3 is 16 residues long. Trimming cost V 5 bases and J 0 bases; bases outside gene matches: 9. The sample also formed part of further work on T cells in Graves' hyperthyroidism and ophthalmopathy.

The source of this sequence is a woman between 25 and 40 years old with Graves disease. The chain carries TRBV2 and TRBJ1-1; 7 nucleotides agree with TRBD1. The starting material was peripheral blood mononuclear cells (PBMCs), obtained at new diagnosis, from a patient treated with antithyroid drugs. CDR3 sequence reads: CASSPGGRLLNTEAFF. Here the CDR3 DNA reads TGTGCCAGCAGTCCAGGGGGTAGGCTCTTGAACACTGAAGCTTTCTTT.